This TCR beta chain was retrieved from a study of cytomegalovirus exposure and HLA in healthy donors. Clones were read by immunoSEQ multiplex PCR, and TCRdb kept only the in-frame ones, dropping some. The sample shows approximately 170,000 clones, over 80% of them seen only once. Study findings and constraints: The listing of approximately 160 TCR beta chains classed them as cytomegalovirus-associated. The tendency of first-cohort TCR clusters to co-occur in the 120 or so validation repertoires was identified by a subsequent analysis.

Comment on this clone: Its specificity is not known.

Germline CDR1 is MNHNS and CDR2 is SASEGT. CDR3 size: 14 residues. The junction had 7 bases not matched to a gene; V was cut back by 4 bases and J by 5 bases. The material sequenced was PBMCs. This TCR came from a man younger than 40 in good health and CMV-seropositive. This chain connects TRBV6-1 to TRBJ2-7; TRBD2 matches 8 bases. The CDR3 coding sequence is TGTGCCAGCAGTGGGGTGGTAGCGGGGAACGAGCAGTACTTC. Encoded protein: CASSGVVAGNEQYF.